This T cell receptor beta chain stems from a study of T cell responses to AZD1222 COVID-19 vaccine. V dropped 2 bases and J dropped 7; count of bases not matched to a gene: 1. Germline assignment: CDR1 MNHEY and CDR2 SMNVEV (reference sequence). This CDR3 is 14 amino acids long. Method: immunoSEQ multiplex PCR; TCRdb's copy keeps in-frame clones and lacks some. The sample yields 100,000 to 150,000 clones, roughly 85% seen once. The rearrangement uses TRBV27 and TRBJ1-6; TRBD1 matches at 8 bases. The sample here was peripheral blood, taken on day 0 of MenACWY control vaccination. The clonotype was recovered from an adult in good health. This CDR3 reads CASSLRTGNSPLHF. The CDR3 DNA reads TGTGCCAGCAGTTTAAGGACAGGGAATTCACCCCTCCACTTT.